This TCR beta chain was sequenced in a study of CD8 T cells in ankylosing spondylitis. The sample holds many counts of this clonotype. Its cognate antigen is unknown. TCRdb re-called the 5' RACE reads with MiXCR, one entry per CDR3 protein. The sample shows approximately 300,000 distinct CDR3 sequences, 6.5% to 10% of them seen only once. Study outcomes and limitations: Several highly homologous variants made up a TCR beta motif, and this motif appeared characteristic of ankylosing spondylitis blood.

This receptor was identified in a male donor with ankylosing spondylitis. The specimen sequenced was blood, either unsorted or a sorted T cell fraction (not recorded which).

The CDR3 region is CASSPGAQTLGTEAFF. The CDR3 region has the DNA TGTGCCAGCAGCCCGGGCGCCCAGACTCTGGGCACTGAAGCTTTCTTT. The chain joins TRBV12-3 or TRBV12-4 to TRBJ1-1; D gene uncertain. The CDR3 contains 16 residues. Trimming took off 6 bases at V and 4 bases at J, with 21 bases between the two ends.